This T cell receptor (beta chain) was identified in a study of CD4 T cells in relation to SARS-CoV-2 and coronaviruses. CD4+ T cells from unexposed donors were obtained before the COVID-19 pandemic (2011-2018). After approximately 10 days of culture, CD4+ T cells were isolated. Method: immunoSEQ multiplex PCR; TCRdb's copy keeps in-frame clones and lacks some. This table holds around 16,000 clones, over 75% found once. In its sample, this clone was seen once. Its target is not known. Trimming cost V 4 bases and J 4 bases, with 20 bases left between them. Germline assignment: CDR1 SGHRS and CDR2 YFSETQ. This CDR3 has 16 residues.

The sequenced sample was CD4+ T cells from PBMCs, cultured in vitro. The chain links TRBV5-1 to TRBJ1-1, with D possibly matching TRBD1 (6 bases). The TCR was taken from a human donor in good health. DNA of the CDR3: TGCGCCAGCAGCACCGATACCGGCAGGGGAAGCACTGAAGCTTTCTTT. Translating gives CASSTDTGRGSTEAFF.